This TCR beta chain was found in a study of shared T cell receptors in the human thymus. TCRdb's table, derived via immunoSEQ multiplex PCR, lists solely in-frame clones and lacks some. The sample includes under 700,000 clones, 70% to 80% seen only once; the top ten take 0.013%. The CDR3 extends over 15 amino acids. J was trimmed by 6 bases and V by 3 bases; bases with no gene match: 6. Germline-derived CDR1 and CDR2 are ENHRY and SYGVKD. This clone occurred a few times. A further study also used this sample, focusing on human thymus T cells.

The clonotype was recovered from a boy younger than two with a congenital heart defect. The sample taken for sequencing was thymocytes. This chain joins TRBV10-3 and TRBJ1-4; 8 nucleotides align to TRBD1. The CDR3 DNA reads TGTGCCATCAGTGAATCGACAGGGGAGCATGAAAAACTGTTTTTT. Amino acid sequence: CAISESTGEHEKLFF.